Shown below are 25 T cell receptor beta chains from a single sample sequenced in a study of OX40 agonist ivuxolimab in advanced cancers. Sequencing used immunoSEQ multiplex PCR; TCRdb keeps in-frame clones, though not all of them. Altogether around 62,000 clones are present, over 75% being singletons, with the ten largest covering 0.6% to 0.8%. Sequencing was performed on CD4+ or CD8+ T cells sorted from blood, taken in a trial of the OX40 agonist ivuxolimab. These receptors all come from an adult with an advanced solid tumor such as melanoma, head and neck, liver or kidney cancer.

The CDR3 sequence: CASSQEGRDSGYTF. In DNA form, the CDR3 reads TGCGCCAGCAGCCAAGAGGGTCGAGATTCCGGCTACACCTTC. The chain has TRBV4-1 and TRBJ1-2; D unclear. V lost 0 bases, J lost 8 bases, and 13 bases lay in between. The CDR3 contains 14 residues. Looked up from germline, CDR1 is MGHRA and CDR2 is YSYEKL.

The rearrangement joins TRBV6-5 to TRBJ2-1; a weak D match, TRBD1 (5 bases). The germline V gene encodes CDR1 MNHEY and CDR2 SVGAGI. The CDR3 loop spans 14 amino acids. The V gene lost 6 bases and the J gene lost 6 bases, with 15 bases spanning the gap. The CDR3 DNA sequence: TGTGCCAGCAGCGCCGGACACAGTGCCAATGAGCAGTTCTTC. Its protein product is CASSAGHSANEQFF.

J is TRBJ1-3 and V is TRBV7-9, with D unresolved. Trimming took off 7 bases at V and 0 bases at J, with 7 bases between the two ends. Germline V gene sequence: CDR1 SEHNR, CDR2 FQNEAQ (reference sequence). The CDR3 runs 13 residues. The CDR3 nucleotides read TGTGCCAGCACCTTCGACTCTGGAAACACCATATATTTT. Translating gives CASTFDSGNTIYF.

This sequence joins TRBV2 and TRBJ1-2; D is unresolved. The CDR3 extends over 12 amino acids. Germline loops: CDR1 SNHLY, CDR2 FYNNEI. With 10 bases removed from V and 0 bases from J, the gap between germline ends came to 9 bases. CDR3 nucleotides: TGTGCCACCACGGTCCCTAACTATGGCTACACCTTC. Translation gives CATTVPNYGYTF. Variable domain in full (rest from reference TRBV2 and TRBJ1-2): EPEVTQTPSHQVTQMGQEVILRCVPISNHLYFYWYRQILGQKVEFLVSFYNNEISEKSEIFDDQFSVERPDGSNFTLKIRSTKLEDSAMYFCATTVPNYGYTFGSGTRLTVV.

J is TRBJ2-7 and V is TRBV4-3; D unresolved. Germline CDR1 is LGHNA and CDR2 is YSLEER. This CDR3 region has 14 residues. V lost 1 base and J 1 base, leaving 8 bases between the germline ends. CDR3 sequence (DNA): TGCGCCAGCAGCCAAGCCCGCAGATCCTACGAGCAGTACTTC. It specifies CASSQARRSYEQYF.

The CDR3 loop is CASTFSSTDTQYF. The CDR3 bases are TGTGCCAGCACTTTTTCGAGCACAGATACGCAGTATTTT. The J gene is TRBJ2-3, the V gene TRBV7-2; D is unresolved. Trimming stripped 7 bases from V and 0 bases from J, with 8 bases between. The CDR3 contains 13 residues. CDR1 and CDR2 (germline): SGHTA, FQGNSA.

This chain links TRBV19 with TRBJ2-5; D ambiguous. The CDR3 is 15 residues long. CDR1 is LNHDA, CDR2 SQIVND, per germline (reference sequence). V was trimmed by 4 bases and J by 2 bases, leaving 14 bases between them. CDR3 coding DNA: TGTGCCAGTAGTAAATCCAGGAACCCTCAAGAGACCCAGTACTTC. Translating gives CASSKSRNPQETQYF.

The genes are TRBV5-1 and TRBJ1-1; tentatively, D is TRBD1 (5 bases). V was cut by 0 bases and J by 5 bases, with 11 bases left in between. CDR3 size: 14 residues. CDR1 SGHRS and CDR2 YFSETQ come from the germline V gene. For the CDR3, the DNA is TGCGCCAGCAGCTTGGGAGGGGCGGGGACTGAAGCTTTCTTT. Amino acids: CASSLGGAGTEAFF.

This clone has only a few counts. This chain joins TRBV4-3 and TRBJ1-5; D unresolved. This CDR3 has 20 residues. The germline gives CDR1 LGHNA, CDR2 YSLEER. V was shortened by 0 bases and J by 0 bases, with 21 bases between the two germline ends. The CDR3 spells CASSQESSLILKHSNQPQHF. CDR3 DNA sequence: TGCGCCAGCAGCCAAGAAAGCTCCCTCATACTAAAACATAGCAATCAGCCCCAGCATTTT.

V is TRBV7-2 and J is TRBJ2-7; D is uncertain. V was pared by 5 bases and J by 3 bases, with 11 bases between. From germline, CDR1 is SGHTA and CDR2 FQGNSA. The CDR3 has 13 residues. This chain's CDR3 is CASSPTFSYEQYF. Written as DNA, the CDR3 is TGTGCCAGCAGCCCGACCTTCAGCTACGAGCAGTACTTC.

This sequence joins TRBV15 and TRBJ2-3, with 8 bases matching TRBD1. The V gene end was trimmed by 5 bases and the J gene end by 6 bases; junction bases not matched to a gene: 7. In germline, CDR1 is LNHNV, CDR2 YYDKDF (reference sequence). The CDR3 consists of 14 residues. The CDR3 sequence: CATSLRTGLDTQYF. The CDR3 DNA sequence: TGTGCCACCAGCCTCCGGACAGGGTTGGATACGCAGTATTTT.

The chain couples TRBV13 to TRBJ1-1; 8 nucleotides agree with TRBD1. From germline, CDR1 is PRHDT and CDR2 FYEKMQ (reference sequence). The CDR3 is 14 residues long. Trimming removed 5 bases from V and 1 base from J; junction bases left unmatched: 3. CDR3 sequence: CASSGTGGNTEAFF. The CDR3 DNA reads as TGTGCCAGCAGCGGCACAGGGGGGAACACTGAAGCTTTCTTT.

The rearrangement joins TRBV11-3 to TRBJ2-2; 7 bases are shared with TRBD1. This CDR3 is 16 amino acids long. Germline V lookup: CDR1 SGHNT, CDR2 YENEEA. V gave up 5 bases and J gave up 2 bases; unmatched junction bases: 8. CDR3 amino acids: CASSVGGTSNTGELFF. DNA for the CDR3: TGTGCCAGCAGCGTAGGGGGCACGAGTAACACCGGGGAGCTGTTTTTT.

This clone was detected a few times. The chain joins TRBV7-6 to TRBJ2-7, with 8 bases identical to TRBD1. The CDR3 spans 13 residues. CDR1 is SGHVS, CDR2 FNYEAQ, per germline. The V segment lost 1 base and the J segment 6 bases; nucleotides outside the gene matches: 2. CDR3 in amino acids: CASSLGTGSEQYF. CDR3 nucleotides: TGTGCCAGCAGCTTAGGGACAGGGTCCGAGCAGTACTTC.

The V and J genes are TRBV6-6 and TRBJ2-5; D possibly matches TRBD1 or TRBD2 (7 bases each). With 0 bases removed from V and 8 bases from J, the gap between germline ends came to 13 bases. The germline V gene has CDR1 MNHNY and CDR2 SVGAGI (reference sequence). CDR3 length: 14 amino acids. The CDR3 is CASSYSGGGLTQYF. The CDR3 DNA follows: TGTGCCAGCAGTTACTCGGGAGGGGGCTTAACCCAGTACTTC.

The rearrangement joins TRBV9 to TRBJ2-3, with D possibly being TRBD2 (6 bases). The CDR3 consists of 15 residues. The ends were cut back, 0 bases at V and 0 bases at J, with 8 bases in the middle. Germline values: CDR1 SGDLS, CDR2 YYNGEE. CDR3 nucleotides: TGTGCCAGCAGCGTAGGGGGGGTTAGCACAGATACGCAGTATTTT. Translating gives CASSVGGVSTDTQYF. Combining the CDR3 with reference TRBV9 and TRBJ2-3 gives the whole variable domain DSGVTQTPKHLITATGQRVTLRCSPRSGDLSVYWYQQSLDQGLQFLIQYYNGEERAKGNILERFSAQQFPDLHSELNLSSLELGDSALYFCASSVGGVSTDTQYFGPGTRLTVL.

This rearrangement joins TRBV7-2 to TRBJ1-2; D not resolved. The ends were cut back, 5 bases at V and 6 bases at J, with 19 bases in the middle. This CDR3 region has 15 residues. The germline V gene encodes CDR1 SGHTA and CDR2 FQGNSA. The CDR3 DNA reads TGTGCCAGCAGCGCCGCTATCGGCTATGGCAATGGCTACACCTTC. Translated, it gives CASSAAIGYGNGYTF.

This clone was detected only once. The V and J genes are TRBV9 and TRBJ1-4; a weak D match, TRBD1 (5 bases). The V gene lost 1 base and the J gene lost 2 bases, with 9 bases spanning the gap. CDR1 and CDR2 (germline): SGDLS, YYNGEE. This CDR3 has 15 amino acids. CDR3 residues: CASSVYGTTNEKLFF. In nucleotides, the CDR3 is TGTGCCAGCAGCGTATACGGGACCACTAATGAAAAACTGTTTTTT. The whole variable domain, remainder taken from reference TRBV9 and TRBJ1-4, is DSGVTQTPKHLITATGQRVTLRCSPRSGDLSVYWYQQSLDQGLQFLIQYYNGEERAKGNILERFSAQQFPDLHSELNLSSLELGDSALYFCASSVYGTTNEKLFFGSGTQLSVL.

The CDR3 DNA follows: TGTGCCAGCAGCGTAGGCACCCTTATGAACACTGAAGCTTTCTTT. Translated, it gives CASSVGTLMNTEAFF. The chain uses TRBV9 and TRBJ1-1; D gene unclear. V gave up 0 bases and J gave up 0 bases, with 9 bases separating them. Germline V gene sequence: CDR1 SGDLS, CDR2 YYNGEE. This CDR3 has 15 residues.

The chain couples TRBV29-1 to TRBJ2-2; weak D call: TRBD1 (6 bases). CDR1 is SQVTM, CDR2 ANQGSEA, per germline. The CDR3 consists of 15 residues. Trimming cost V 6 bases and J 0 bases, with 14 bases left between them. CDR3 region: CSVPDSITNTGELFF. The CDR3 DNA follows: TGCAGCGTCCCGGACAGCATAACGAACACCGGGGAGCTGTTTTTT.

The V and J genes are TRBV10-3 and TRBJ1-1; D uncertain. Germline CDR1 reads ENHRY; CDR2 reads SYGVKD. The CDR3 is 12 amino acids. The V gene lost 4 bases and the J gene lost 1 base, with 4 bases spanning the gap. The CDR3: CAISVTNTEAFF. The DNA of the CDR3 is TGTGCCATCAGTGTGACGAACACTGAAGCTTTCTTT.

In its sample, this clone was seen a few times. The V and J genes are TRBV7-8 and TRBJ1-3, with 8 positions matching TRBD1. Trimming at V came to 5 bases and at J to 7 bases, leaving 7 bases not matched to a gene. Germline-derived CDR1 and CDR2 are SGHVS and FQNEAQ. The CDR3 consists of 14 residues. CDR3 in DNA: TGTGCCAGCAGCCATGGGGGGGACAGGAACACCATATATTTT. Its translation is CASSHGGDRNTIYF.

This chain joins TRBV19 and TRBJ2-3, with TRBD1 identical over 7 bases. The germline CDR1 and CDR2 sequences are LNHDA and SQIVND (reference sequence). The CDR3 consists of 17 residues. V shed 2 bases, J shed 2 bases, and the junction held 10 bases outside the gene matches. The CDR3 sequence is CASSIRGRDSDTDTQYF. The CDR3 nucleotides read TGTGCCAGTAGTATACGCGGTCGGGACAGTGACACAGATACGCAGTATTTT.

The rearrangement uses TRBV5-1 and TRBJ2-7, with a weak D call TRBD1 (5 bases). In germline, CDR1 is SGHRS, CDR2 YFSETQ. The CDR3 spans 15 residues. The V gene lost 4 bases and the J gene lost 4 bases, with 18 bases spanning the gap. In DNA form, the CDR3 reads TGCGCCAGCAGCCCTGGCTCTGCAGGGCAGTACGAGCAGTACTTC. Its protein product is CASSPGSAGQYEQYF.

The chain carries TRBV7-2 and TRBJ1-1; 7 bases are shared with TRBD1. Germline lookup yields CDR1 SGHTA and CDR2 FQGNSA. V shed 2 bases, J shed 11 bases, and the junction held 11 bases outside the gene matches. The CDR3 extends over 14 amino acids. The DNA for the CDR3 is TGTGCCAGCAGCTTATGGGTTGGGCAGGGGGATGCTTTCTTT. Amino acid sequence: CASSLWVGQGDAFF.